This T cell receptor (beta chain) is drawn from a study of blood T cell repertoires in COVID-19. Overall study context: Sites across the United States, Italy and Spain contributed samples from acute and convalescent COVID-19. Sources were T cells, B-cell-depleted T cells, or PBMCs; the material itself was cDNA or gDNA.

The authors' processing: Estimates of nucleated cell counts were drawn from the amplification of reference gene primers. Here immunoSEQ multiplex PCR was the method, and the copy in TCRdb shows in-frame clones only, minus some. V and J calls and clone size are copied from that table; D and trimming were computed from the DNA. The sample carries about 47,000 clones, under 85% recorded once. With 4 bases removed from V and 3 bases from J, the gap between germline ends came to 10 bases. The CDR3 is 15 amino acids. The V gene's germline CDR1 is MNHNY and CDR2 SVGAGI (reference sequence). The chain employs TRBV6-6 and TRBJ2-6; a weak D match, TRBD1 (6 bases). Sequenced: peripheral blood. The TCR sequence derives from a man aged 70-80 years with active COVID-19. Here the CDR3 reads CASSSAGVGANVLTF. The CDR3 region has the DNA TGTGCCAGCAGTTCAGCAGGGGTTGGGGCCAACGTCCTGACTTTC.